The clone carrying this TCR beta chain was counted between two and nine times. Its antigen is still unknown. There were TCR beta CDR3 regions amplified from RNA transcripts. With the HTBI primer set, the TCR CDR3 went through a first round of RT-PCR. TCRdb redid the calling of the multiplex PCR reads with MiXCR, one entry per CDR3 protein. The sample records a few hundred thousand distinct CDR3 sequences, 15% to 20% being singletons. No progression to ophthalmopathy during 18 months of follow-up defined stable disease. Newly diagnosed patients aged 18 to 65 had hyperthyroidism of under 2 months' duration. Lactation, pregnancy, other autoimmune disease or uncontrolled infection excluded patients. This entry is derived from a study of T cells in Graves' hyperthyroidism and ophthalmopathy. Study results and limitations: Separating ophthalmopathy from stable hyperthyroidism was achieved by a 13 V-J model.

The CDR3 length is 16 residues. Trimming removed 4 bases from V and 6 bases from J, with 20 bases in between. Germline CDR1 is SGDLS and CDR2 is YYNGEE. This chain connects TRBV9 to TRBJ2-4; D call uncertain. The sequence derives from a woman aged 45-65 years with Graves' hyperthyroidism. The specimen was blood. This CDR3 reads CASSPRPDTPGNIQYF. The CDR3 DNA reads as TGTGCCAGCAGCCCTCGCCCCGACACGCCGGGAAACATTCAGTACTTC.